This T cell receptor (beta chain) was documented in a study of cytomegalovirus exposure and HLA in healthy donors. General study results and limits: Reportedly, cytomegalovirus status was diagnosed with high sensitivity and specificity. Specificity of a few CMV-associated chains for CMV antigens was verified in vitro. Overall, around 160 TCR beta chains were annotated as cytomegalovirus-associated.

Per the germline V gene, CDR1 is SQVTM and CDR2 is ANQGSEA. V gave up 4 bases and J gave up 5 bases, with 11 bases separating them. This CDR3 has 12 residues. This clone has a count of ten or more. Its cognate antigen is unknown. Clones were sequenced by immunoSEQ multiplex PCR, and TCRdb holds only the in-frame ones, with some missing. The sample holds around 75,000 clones; around four fifths are singletons and the top ten take 2.5% to 3%. Sequencing was carried out using PBMCs. This receptor was identified in a man in his thirties or forties in good health and CMV-seronegative. The chain couples TRBV29-1 to TRBJ1-1; a possible D gene is TRBD1 (5 bases). DNA for the CDR3: TGCAGCGTTGCCAGGGAGGGGACTGAAGCTTTCTTT. Protein: CSVAREGTEAFF.